The TCR beta chain described here comes from a study of cytomegalovirus exposure and HLA in healthy donors. The PCR ran on 60 Vbeta and 13 Jbeta primers. Measured with immunoSEQ multiplex PCR; TCRdb has only the in-frame clones, and not every one. This table holds some 98,000 clones, over 60% found once. Regarding the study as a whole: About 87% or about 30% of the time was how often most TCR beta V segments were productive, according to an earlier analysis.

In regard to this clone: Its antigen is unidentified.

The V gene's germline CDR1 is MDHEN and CDR2 SYDVKM. Trimming at V came to 3 bases and at J to 6 bases, leaving 12 bases not matched to a gene. The CDR3 extends over 19 amino acids. This rearrangement joins TRBV28 to TRBJ2-2; the match to TRBD2 covers 14 bases. Specimen: PBMCs. This TCR was recovered from a female donor in good health and CMV-seronegative. The CDR3 nucleotides read TGTGCCAGCAGTTTGCCCGGAGGACTAGCGGGAGGTAGGGCCGGGGAGCTGTTTTTT. Translation: CASSLPGGLAGGRAGELFF.